A selection of T cell receptor beta chains follows, all from one sample in a study of metastatic and nonmetastatic thyroid tumors. TCRdb called clones again from the PCR reads with MiXCR. The sample consists of over 55,000 clones, 25% to 30% of them appearing once. The sequencing sample was made of blood. These receptors were collected from a female donor with papillary thyroid cancer or a benign thyroid nodule (not recorded which). Some clones in this sample may be carry-over from other donors' samples. Each CDR3 is given without its conserved first and last residue. The order of the fields is clone size, V gene, CDR3 protein. Rows give clone size only sometimes, using once, few, many, or a class for an expanded clone.

. | TRBV30 | ASSSSRGYT
many | TRBV20-1 | SARDMSVKNTGELF
. | TRBV12-3/TRBV12-4 | ASSQQEFSPLH
few | TRBV10-3 | AISESGSPNTEAF
. | TRBV18 | ASSSSTDTQY
many | TRBV20-1 | SATHPGLAGELF
. | TRBV3-1 | ASSPGTGAYEQY
. | TRBV6-1 | ASREKGRQETQY
few | TRBV28 | ASRLWGQNTEAF
. | TRBV7-9 | ASRSTGADGYT
. | TRBV6-1 | ASSAGGYEQY
few | TRBV6-1 | ASSEGWLNPDYEQY
few | TRBV15 | ATSREGDSTGELF
. | TRBV11-3 | ASSLLAGVNTGELF
. | TRBV4-1 | ASSLGGLARETQY
. | TRBV28 | ASSLWGVEQY
many | TRBV19 | ASRVQGPSSYNSPLH
few | TRBV19 | ASSMDRAGVAF
. | TRBV5-5 | ASSFRHEQY
medium-sized | TRBV6-2/TRBV6-3 | ASSWEDRGAYEQY
few | TRBV6-1 | ASSKQVWRNTIY
. | TRBV12-3/TRBV12-4 | ASSLYVWTNTDTQY
few | TRBV19 | ASTPVNSGANVLT
few | TRBV30 | AWSRTGADGNTIY
. | TRBV30 | AWSITSGAYEQY
few | TRBV6-1 | AITTIAGESYEQY
. | TRBV27 | ASSWSADNSPLH
. | TRBV5-1 | ASSLEYLGGRDYGYT
. | TRBV20-1 | SADRDRGDPTTYEQY
. | TRBV19 | ASSTRDRRFNTEAF
. | TRBV30 | AWSSGGGYT
medium-sized | TRBV24-1 | ATSDAGQGTNEQF
once | TRBV30 | AWSGQGLSYEQY
. | TRBV19 | ASSISGQVTYEQY
many | TRBV9 | ASSENRGSTEAF
. | TRBV6-1 | ASSQRTDYNSPLH
. | TRBV24-1 | ATSSGSYEQY
. | TRBV19 | ASNGPSSYNEQF
. | TRBV12-3/TRBV12-4 | ASSSNRGVRETQY
few | TRBV6-1 | ASKRLAGGNEQF
. | TRBV27 | ASSLSLGTSNTGELF
. | TRBV5-1 | ASSLARELNEQF
medium-sized | TRBV24-1 | ATGDGSYEQY
. | TRBV19 | ASSLDRGAYYNEQF
many | TRBV5-5 | ATSRGPNTEAF
. | TRBV7-6 | ASSLGRDPIEKLF
many | TRBV19 | ASTPTGGRNSPLH
. | TRBV20-1 | SARLAGAPREQY
few | TRBV12-3/TRBV12-4 | ASSLILPPEQF
. | TRBV5-1 | ASSRGQGDDTQY
. | TRBV2 | ASSERQAYNEQF
many | TRBV9 | ASSKLVGGNTEAF
many | TRBV5-1 | ASSLWGEGNTIY
few | TRBV6-2/TRBV6-3 | ASSYQGGVSHEQY